This is a list of T cell receptor beta chains from one sample in a study of blood T cell repertoires in COVID-19. Only in-frame clones appear in the TCRdb table, and some are missing; sequencing was by immunoSEQ multiplex PCR. In the table there are 220,000 or so clones, about four fifths of which are singletons. Sample: PBMCs or T cells enriched from blood (not recorded which). The receptors come from a woman aged 40 to 49 who had recovered from COVID-19. The CDR3 runs from the conserved cysteine through the conserved F or W. The D gene is left open where the match is weak. A clone size is listed for some rows: how often the clone was seen (once, few, many), or a class if it is expanded.

j_call clone_size d_call v_call cdr3_aa cdr3_nt
TRBJ1-6 . . TRBV11-2 CASSAGDRYSSPLHF TGTGCCAGCAGTGCAGGGGACCGGTATAGTTCACCCCTCCACTTT
TRBJ2-1 . TRBD2 TRBV28 CASSLGVASGRRIHEQFF TGTGCCAGCAGTTTAGGTGTCGCTAGCGGGAGGAGGATCCATGAGCAGTTCTTC
TRBJ2-1 . TRBD2 TRBV5-1 CASSIGGNYNEQFF TGCGCCAGCAGCATCGGGGGGAACTACAATGAGCAGTTCTTC
TRBJ1-2 . . TRBV28 CASSFRQAHRGYTF TGTGCCAGCAGTTTTCGACAGGCCCACCGTGGCTACACCTTC
TRBJ1-2 . . TRBV3-1/TRBV3-2 CASSQGVGTGSGYGYTF TGTGCCAGCAGCCAAGGAGTGGGTACAGGGTCTGGCTATGGCTACACCTTC
TRBJ1-4 . . TRBV28 CASSSRGSGEKLFF TGTGCCAGCAGTTCCCGAGGATCCGGTGAAAAACTGTTTTTT
TRBJ1-5 . TRBD1 TRBV2 CASSGQGAMNQPQHF TGTGCCAGCAGTGGGCAGGGGGCCATGAATCAGCCCCAGCATTTT
TRBJ1-4 . . TRBV30 CAWSLIRGEKLFF TGTGCCTGGAGTCTAATCAGAGGGGAAAAACTGTTTTTT
TRBJ2-1 . . TRBV12-3/TRBV12-4 CASSFTYYNEQFF TGTGCCAGCAGCTTTACATATTACAATGAGCAGTTCTTC
TRBJ1-4 . TRBD1 TRBV6-1 CASSEYRGIGEKLFF TGTGCCAGCAGTGAGTACAGGGGGATCGGTGAAAAACTGTTTTTT
TRBJ2-7 . . TRBV28 CASGSWTTLGEQYF TGTGCCAGCGGGTCTTGGACAACCCTGGGCGAGCAGTACTTC
TRBJ2-3 . TRBD1 TRBV11-2 CASSLRPGQGNTQYF TGTGCCAGCAGCCTAAGGCCGGGACAGGGAAATACGCAGTATTTT
TRBJ1-3 few . TRBV19 CASTILQGNTIYF TGTGCCAGTACCATTCTCCAGGGGAACACCATATATTTT
TRBJ2-1 . . TRBV10-3 CAISGGAPTDEQFF TGTGCCATCAGTGGAGGCGCCCCAACGGATGAGCAGTTCTTC
TRBJ1-4 once TRBD1 TRBV30 CAGKHRGWEKLFF TGTGCCGGGAAACACAGGGGTTGGGAAAAACTGTTTTTT
TRBJ1-3 . . TRBV28 CASSPIDRSSGNTIYF TGTGCCAGCAGTCCAATTGACAGGAGCTCTGGAAACACCATATATTTT
TRBJ1-4 few . TRBV12-3/TRBV12-4 CASSLYRGEKLFF TGTGCCAGCAGTTTATATAGGGGGGAAAAACTGTTTTTT
TRBJ2-1 . TRBD2 TRBV28 CASSRTSWSSYNEQFF TGTGCCAGCAGCCGGACTAGCTGGAGCTCCTACAATGAGCAGTTCTTC
TRBJ1-6 . . TRBV3-1/TRBV3-2 CASSQETGRYNSPLHF TGTGCCAGCAGCCAAGAAACAGGCCGATATAATTCACCCCTCCACTTT
TRBJ2-7 . TRBD1 TRBV6-5 CASGSIGQGSYEQYF TGTGCCAGCGGAAGTATAGGACAGGGCTCCTACGAGCAGTACTTC
TRBJ2-5 . . TRBV3-1/TRBV3-2 CARSWSGTYQETQYF TGTGCCAGGTCGTGGAGCGGGACATACCAAGAGACCCAGTACTTC
TRBJ2-1 few TRBD1 TRBV11-3 CASSPDRINEQFF TGTGCCAGCAGCCCGGACAGGATCAATGAGCAGTTCTTC
TRBJ2-7 . TRBD2 TRBV28 CASTRSGRTAYEQYF TGTGCCAGCACCCGGAGCGGGAGGACCGCCTACGAGCAGTACTTC
TRBJ1-4 . TRBD1 TRBV6-5 CASRAGTGKWALFF TGTGCCAGCAGGGCCGGGACAGGCAAATGGGCGCTGTTTTTT
TRBJ1-4 . . TRBV5-1 CASCRDTHNEKLFF TGCGCCAGCTGCCGGGATACCCATAATGAAAAACTGTTTTTT
TRBJ1-3 . TRBD1 TRBV30 CAWKPWDSSGNTIYF TGTGCCTGGAAGCCTTGGGACAGCTCTGGAAACACCATATATTTT
TRBJ1-2 . TRBD1 TRBV27 CASSLSGLGGGYTF TGTGCCAGCAGTTTATCAGGGTTAGGGGGCGGCTACACCTTC
TRBJ2-1 . TRBD2 TRBV11-3 CASSLDYLAGSYNEQFF TGTGCCAGCAGCTTAGATTACTTAGCGGGATCCTACAATGAGCAGTTCTTC
TRBJ1-3 . . TRBV18 CASSPSGTSNANTIYF TGTGCCAGCTCACCCAGTGGGACAAGTAACGCAAACACCATATATTTT
TRBJ2-1 . TRBD2 TRBV5-8 CASSFSGGLVDEQFF TGTGCCAGCAGCTTCTCCGGTGGACTAGTTGATGAGCAGTTCTTC
TRBJ2-3 . TRBD1 TRBV14 CASSQVAGRGTTDTQYF TGTGCCAGCAGCCAAGTCGCCGGCAGGGGGACAACAGATACGCAGTATTTT
TRBJ2-2 few TRBD1 TRBV18 CASSPRTGGTGELFF TGTGCCAGCTCACCGAGGACAGGGGGCACCGGGGAGCTGTTTTTT
TRBJ2-7 . TRBD2 TRBV28 CASSTVPLAGTSYEQYF TGTGCCAGCAGTACCGTCCCTCTAGCGGGGACTTCCTACGAGCAGTACTTC
TRBJ1-5 . . TRBV12-3/TRBV12-4 CASSLGGLGPQHF TGTGCCAGCAGTTTGGGGGGATTGGGGCCCCAGCATTTT
TRBJ2-3 . TRBD2 TRBV7-2 CASSLERSTSGRTDTQYF TGTGCCAGCAGCTTAGAACGGAGTACTAGCGGACGCACAGATACGCAGTATTTT
TRBJ2-1 . TRBD2 TRBV15 CATSRDLSASGSNEQFF TGTGCCACCAGCAGAGATCTTAGCGCTAGCGGGAGTAATGAGCAGTTCTTC
TRBJ2-5 . . TRBV21-1 CASSKERETQYF TGTGCCAGCAGCAAAGAGCGCGAGACCCAGTACTTC
TRBJ1-6 . . TRBV24-1 CATSERQPNSPLHF TGTGCCACCAGTGAGCGACAGCCGAATTCACCCCTCCACTTT
TRBJ2-3 . . TRBV11-3 CASSGNTGSTDTQYF TGTGCCAGCAGCGGGAACACAGGGAGCACAGATACGCAGTATTTT
TRBJ2-1 . TRBD2 TRBV6-2/TRBV6-3 CASSYGTSGNEQFF TGTGCCAGCAGTTACGGGACTAGCGGCAATGAGCAGTTCTTC
TRBJ1-6 . . TRBV30 CAWKLSSYNSPLHF TGTGCCTGGAAACTGTCCTCCTATAATTCACCCCTCCACTTT
TRBJ2-1 once . TRBV5-1 CASSLEGQPQYNEQFF TGCGCCAGCAGCTTGGAGGGACAACCGCAATACAATGAGCAGTTCTTC